A single T cell receptor (beta chain) is shown here with its context. Its antigen is still unknown. Germline V gene data show CDR1 as SGHKS and CDR2 as YYEKEE (reference sequence). V lost 4 bases, J lost 6 bases, and 7 bases stayed unmatched. This CDR3 region has 15 residues. Unique molecular identifiers featured in each of the TCR beta cDNA libraries. There were about 1 to 10 million T cells, and roughly 0.5 million cDNA molecules came from them. TCRdb re-derived calls from the PCR reads in MiXCR, one entry per CDR3 protein. Seen here are hundreds of thousands of distinct CDR3 sequences, 59% observed once, and the top ten hold around 10%. These data come from a study of post-analysis software for immune sequencing data. General study points: Compared with controls, patients had more of about 5 TRBV segments, including TRBV5-6, TRBV5-1 and TRBV20-1. Same-batch preparations were strongly co-clustered by F measure. Controls' normalized Chao1 diversity significantly exceeded that of multiple sclerosis patients.

Sequenced material: blood. The rearrangement uses TRBV5-5 and TRBJ2-1; 10 positions agree with TRBD1. This receptor was taken from a girl aged 2-9 years with multiple sclerosis. Here the CDR3 DNA reads TGTGCCAGCAGCCGTTGGGACAGGGGCTTCAATGAGCAGTTCTTC. The encoded protein is CASSRWDRGFNEQFF. The complete variable domain, with remaining parts taken from reference TRBV5-5 and TRBJ2-1, reads DAGVTQSPTHLIKTRGQQVTLRCSPISGHKSVSWYQQVLGQGPQFIFQYYEKEERGRGNFPDRFSARQFPNYSSELNVNALLLGDSALYLCASSRWDRGFNEQFFGPGTRLTVL.